Listed here are 8 T cell receptor beta chains from one sample, sequenced in a study of cytomegalovirus exposure and HLA in healthy donors. The primer mix had 60 Vbeta and 13 Jbeta primers. This table comes from immunoSEQ multiplex PCR, and its TCRdb copy is limited to in-frame clones, with some not included. This repertoire shows around 100,000 clones, less than 80% found once; its top ten account for 3.1%. Sequencing was done on a sample of PBMCs. These receptors were obtained from a woman between 35 and 50 years old in good health and CMV-seronegative.

In its sample, this clone was seen once. The chain couples TRBV27 to TRBJ2-7, with TRBD2 identical over 10 bases. The length of the CDR3 is 15 residues. CDR1 is MNHEY, CDR2 SMNVEV, per germline (reference sequence). Trimming removed 5 bases from V and 2 bases from J; junction bases left unmatched: 6. CDR3 sequence reads: CASSVGLALTYEQYF. CDR3 nucleotides: TGTGCCAGCAGTGTGGGACTAGCGTTAACCTACGAGCAGTACTTC.

The chain is built from TRBV19 and TRBJ1-4; D is unclear. The CDR3 covers 16 residues. V lost 5 bases and J 0 bases, leaving 13 bases between the germline ends. Germline V gene sequence: CDR1 LNHDA, CDR2 SQIVND (reference sequence). The DNA of the CDR3 is TGTGCCAGTAGTTTTCGCGCGAGTTCAACTAATGAAAAACTGTTTTTT. It is translated as CASSFRASSTNEKLFF.

The V gene is TRBV28, the J gene TRBJ1-4; unclear D gene. With 5 bases removed from V and 0 bases from J, the gap between germline ends came to 7 bases. The CDR3 covers 14 residues. CDR1 is MDHEN, CDR2 SYDVKM, per germline. The CDR3, as DNA: TGTGCCAGCAGTGGCGGTGCAACTAATGAAAAACTGTTTTTT. This sequence encodes CASSGGATNEKLFF.

The chain has TRBV28 and TRBJ2-7; a possible D gene is TRBD2 (5 bases). V dropped 3 bases and J dropped 5 bases, with 11 bases sitting between them. The germline V gene has CDR1 MDHEN and CDR2 SYDVKM. There are 13 residues in the CDR3. CDR3 amino acids: CASSFISGDEQYF. The DNA of the CDR3 is TGTGCCAGCAGTTTTATCTCCGGGGACGAGCAGTACTTC. Variable domain in full (rest from reference TRBV28 and TRBJ2-7): DVKVTQSSRYLVKRTGEKVFLECVQDMDHENMFWYRQDPGLGLRLIYFSYDVKMKEKGDIPEGYSVSREKKERFSLILESASTNQTSMYLCASSFISGDEQYFGPGTRLTVT.

The rearrangement uses TRBV5-1 and TRBJ2-3, with 7 bases fitting TRBD1. CDR3 size: 14 residues. Losses at the gene ends were 0 bases for V and 4 bases for J; bases not matched to a gene: 2. Germline lookup yields CDR1 SGHRS and CDR2 YFSETQ. The CDR3 coding sequence is TGCGCCAGCAGCTTGGAGGGGGCGGCAGATACGCAGTATTTT. Its translation: CASSLEGAADTQYF.

This clone was detected only once. J is TRBJ2-1 and V is TRBV14; 9 nucleotides match TRBD1. There are 15 residues in the CDR3. Losses at the gene ends were 3 bases for V and 5 bases for J; bases not matched to a gene: 5. CDR1 is SGHDN and CDR2 is FVKESK in the germline V gene. CDR3 sequence (DNA): TGTGCCAGCAGCCAGGCCGGGACAGGGAACAATGAGCAGTTCTTC. Residues: CASSQAGTGNNEQFF.

The chain uses TRBV7-6 and TRBJ2-3; 10 nucleotides line up with TRBD2. Germline V CDR1 and CDR2: SGHVS, FNYEAQ. V shed 3 bases, J shed 2 bases, and the junction held 5 bases outside the gene matches. This CDR3 is built from 16 residues. The CDR3 region has the DNA TGTGCCAGCAGCTTGTTAGCGGGGGGAAACACAGATACGCAGTATTTT. Protein product: CASSLLAGGNTDTQYF.

This rearrangement joins TRBV28 to TRBJ2-3, with a possible D match to TRBD2 (5 bases). The V end lost 6 bases, the J end lost 7 bases, and 11 bases lay between the germline ends. The length of the CDR3 is 12 residues. Per the germline V gene, CDR1 is MDHEN and CDR2 is SYDVKM. CDR3 region: CASSRGLHTQYF. The CDR3 DNA reads TGTGCCAGCAGCCGAGGGCTCCATACGCAGTATTTT.